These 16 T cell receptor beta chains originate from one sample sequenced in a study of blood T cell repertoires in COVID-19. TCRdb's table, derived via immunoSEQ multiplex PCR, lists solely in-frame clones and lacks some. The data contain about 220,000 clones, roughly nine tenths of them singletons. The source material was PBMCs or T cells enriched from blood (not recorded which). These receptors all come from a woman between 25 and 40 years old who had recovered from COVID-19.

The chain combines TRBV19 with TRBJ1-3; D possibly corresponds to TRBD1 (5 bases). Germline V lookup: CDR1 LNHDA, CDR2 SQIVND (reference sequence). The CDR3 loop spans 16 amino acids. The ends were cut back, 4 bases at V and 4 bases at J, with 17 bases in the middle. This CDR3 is CASSTRQKARGNTIYF. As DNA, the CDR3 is TGTGCCAGTAGTACAAGACAGAAGGCGCGGGGAAACACCATATATTTT.

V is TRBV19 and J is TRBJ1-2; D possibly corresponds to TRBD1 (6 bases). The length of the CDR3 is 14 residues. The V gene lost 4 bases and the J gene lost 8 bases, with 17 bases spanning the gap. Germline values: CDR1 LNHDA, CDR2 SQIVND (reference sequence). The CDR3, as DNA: TGTGCCAGTAGTAAGGCGGGGGGCGCTTTGGGCTACACCTTC. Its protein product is CASSKAGGALGYTF.

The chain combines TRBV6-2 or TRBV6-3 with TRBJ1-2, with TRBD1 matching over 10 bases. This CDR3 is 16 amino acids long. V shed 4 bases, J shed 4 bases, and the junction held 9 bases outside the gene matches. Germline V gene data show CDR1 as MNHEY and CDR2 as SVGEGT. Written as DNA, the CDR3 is TGTGCCAGCAGTTGGGGACAGGGGAGTCGCGGCTATGGCTACACCTTC. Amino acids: CASSWGQGSRGYGYTF.

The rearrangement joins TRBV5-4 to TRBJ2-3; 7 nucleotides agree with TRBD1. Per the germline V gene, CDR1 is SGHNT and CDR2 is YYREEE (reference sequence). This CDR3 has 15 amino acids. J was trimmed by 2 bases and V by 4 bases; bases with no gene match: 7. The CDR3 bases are TGTGCCAGCAGCATGAAACAGGGGTTCACAGATACGCAGTATTTT. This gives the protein CASSMKQGFTDTQYF.

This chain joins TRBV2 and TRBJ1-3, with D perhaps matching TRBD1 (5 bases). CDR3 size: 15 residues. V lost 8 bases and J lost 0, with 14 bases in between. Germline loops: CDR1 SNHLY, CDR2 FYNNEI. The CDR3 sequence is CASGELTDSGNTIYF. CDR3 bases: TGTGCCAGCGGCGAATTGACAGACTCTGGAAACACCATATATTTT.

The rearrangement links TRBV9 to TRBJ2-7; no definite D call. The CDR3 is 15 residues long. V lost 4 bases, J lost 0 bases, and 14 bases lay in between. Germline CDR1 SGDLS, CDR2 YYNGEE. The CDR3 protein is CASSPETRHSYEQYF. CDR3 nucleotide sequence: TGTGCCAGCAGCCCAGAGACAAGACACTCCTACGAGCAGTACTTC.

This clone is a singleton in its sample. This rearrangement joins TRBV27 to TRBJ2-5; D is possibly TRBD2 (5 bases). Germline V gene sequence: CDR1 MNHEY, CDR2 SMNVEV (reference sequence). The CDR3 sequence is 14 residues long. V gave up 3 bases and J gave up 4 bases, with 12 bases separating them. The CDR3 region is CASSFRDNPETQYF. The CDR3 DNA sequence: TGTGCCAGCAGTTTTCGGGATAATCCAGAGACCCAGTACTTC.

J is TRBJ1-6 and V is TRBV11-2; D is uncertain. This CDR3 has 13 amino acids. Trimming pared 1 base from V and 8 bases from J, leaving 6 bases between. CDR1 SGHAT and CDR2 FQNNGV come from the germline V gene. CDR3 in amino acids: CASSLGVDSPLHF. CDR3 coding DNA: TGTGCCAGCAGCTTAGGTGTAGATTCACCCCTCCACTTT.

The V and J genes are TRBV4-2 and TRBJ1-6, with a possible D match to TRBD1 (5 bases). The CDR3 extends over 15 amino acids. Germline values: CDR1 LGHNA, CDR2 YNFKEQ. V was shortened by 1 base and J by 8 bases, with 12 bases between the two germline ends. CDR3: CASSQAGREDSPLHF. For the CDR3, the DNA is TGTGCCAGCAGCCAAGCAGGCAGGGAAGATTCACCCCTCCACTTT.

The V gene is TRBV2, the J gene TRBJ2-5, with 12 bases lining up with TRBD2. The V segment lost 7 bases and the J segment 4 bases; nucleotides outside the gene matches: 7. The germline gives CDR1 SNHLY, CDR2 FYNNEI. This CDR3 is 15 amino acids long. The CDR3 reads CASKGLAGNPETQYF. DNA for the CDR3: TGTGCCAGCAAAGGACTAGCGGGGAATCCAGAGACCCAGTACTTC. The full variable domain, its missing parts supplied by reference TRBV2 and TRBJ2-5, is EPEVTQTPSHQVTQMGQEVILRCVPISNHLYFYWYRQILGQKVEFLVSFYNNEISEKSEIFDDQFSVERPDGSNFTLKIRSTKLEDSAMYFCASKGLAGNPETQYFGPGTRLLVL.

The CDR3 loop is CASSAEGVPGLAGANTGELFF. DNA of the CDR3: TGTGCCAGCAGCGCCGAGGGGGTCCCGGGACTAGCGGGAGCGAACACCGGGGAGCTGTTTTTT. V usage is TRBV9 and J usage is TRBJ2-2; 14 nucleotides align to TRBD2. V trimming: 3 bases; J trimming: 0 bases; junction bases outside the gene matches: 13. CDR1 is SGDLS, CDR2 YYNGEE, per germline. The CDR3 covers 21 residues.

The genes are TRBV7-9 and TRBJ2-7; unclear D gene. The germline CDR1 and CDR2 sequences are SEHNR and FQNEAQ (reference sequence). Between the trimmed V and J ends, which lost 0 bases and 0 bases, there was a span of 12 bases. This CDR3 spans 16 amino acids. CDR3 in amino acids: CASSLAGSGSSYEQYF. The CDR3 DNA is TGTGCCAGCAGCTTAGCGGGCTCCGGAAGCTCCTACGAGCAGTACTTC. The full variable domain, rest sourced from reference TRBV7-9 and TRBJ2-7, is DTGVSQNPRHKITKRGQNVTFRCDPISEHNRLYWYRQTLGQGPEFLTYFQNEAQLEKSRLLSDRFSAERPKGSFSTLEIQRTEQGDSAMYLCASSLAGSGSSYEQYFGPGTRLTVT.

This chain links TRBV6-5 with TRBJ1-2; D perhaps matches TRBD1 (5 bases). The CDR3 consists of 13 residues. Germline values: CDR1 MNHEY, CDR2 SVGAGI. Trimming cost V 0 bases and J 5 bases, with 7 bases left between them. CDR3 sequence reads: CASSYSRQYGYTF. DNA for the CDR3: TGTGCCAGCAGTTACTCGAGACAGTATGGCTACACCTTC.

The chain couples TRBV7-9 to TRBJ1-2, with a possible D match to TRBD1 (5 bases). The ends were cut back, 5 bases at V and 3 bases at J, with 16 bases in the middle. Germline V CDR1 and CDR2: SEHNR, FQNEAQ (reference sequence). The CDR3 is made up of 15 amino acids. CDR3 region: CASSPRGGLDYGYTF. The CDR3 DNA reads TGTGCCAGCAGCCCCCGGGGGGGTTTGGACTATGGCTACACCTTC.

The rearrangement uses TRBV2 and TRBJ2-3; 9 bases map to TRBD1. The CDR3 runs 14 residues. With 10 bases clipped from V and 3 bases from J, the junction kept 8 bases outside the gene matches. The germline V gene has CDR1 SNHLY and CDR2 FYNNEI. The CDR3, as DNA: TGTGCCACTCAAAACAGGGGGCGGACAGATACGCAGTATTTT. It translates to CATQNRGRTDTQYF.

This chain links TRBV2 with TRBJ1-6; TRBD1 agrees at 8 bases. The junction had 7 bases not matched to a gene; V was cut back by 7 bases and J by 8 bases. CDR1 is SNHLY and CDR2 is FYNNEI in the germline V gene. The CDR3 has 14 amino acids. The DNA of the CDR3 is TGTGCCAGCATTCACGGACAGGGAGATTCACCCCTCCACTTT. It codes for CASIHGQGDSPLHF.